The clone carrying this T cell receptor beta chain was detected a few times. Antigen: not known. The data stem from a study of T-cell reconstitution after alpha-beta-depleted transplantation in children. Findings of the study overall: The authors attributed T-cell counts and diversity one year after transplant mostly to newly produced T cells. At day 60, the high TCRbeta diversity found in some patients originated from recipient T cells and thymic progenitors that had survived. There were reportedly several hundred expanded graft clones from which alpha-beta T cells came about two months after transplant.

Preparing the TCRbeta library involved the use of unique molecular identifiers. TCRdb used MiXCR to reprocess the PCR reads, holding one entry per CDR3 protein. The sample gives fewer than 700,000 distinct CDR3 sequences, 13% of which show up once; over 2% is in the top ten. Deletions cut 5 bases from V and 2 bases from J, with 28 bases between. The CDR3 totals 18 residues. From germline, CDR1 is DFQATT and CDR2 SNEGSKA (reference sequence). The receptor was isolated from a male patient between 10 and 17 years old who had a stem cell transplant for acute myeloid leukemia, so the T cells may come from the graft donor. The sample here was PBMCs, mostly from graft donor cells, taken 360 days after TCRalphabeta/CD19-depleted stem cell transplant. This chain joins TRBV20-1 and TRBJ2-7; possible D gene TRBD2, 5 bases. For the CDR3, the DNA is TGCAGTGCTCGGTCATCGACCCACCGGGATCCGGCCCCCTACGAGCAGTACTTC. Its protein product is CSARSSTHRDPAPYEQYF.